The next 11 T cell receptor beta chains were all read from a single sample in a study of cytomegalovirus exposure and HLA in healthy donors. Vbeta (60) and Jbeta (13) primers were used in the PCR. TCRdb's copy holds only in-frame clones and misses some; the assay was immunoSEQ multiplex PCR. The table records about 120,000 clones, around two thirds of them present only once. Input material: PBMCs. The receptors come from a human donor in good health.

The V gene is TRBV19, the J gene TRBJ1-2; tentatively, D is TRBD1 (6 bases). The CDR3 is 16 amino acids. The germline CDR1 and CDR2 sequences are LNHDA and SQIVND (reference sequence). V lost 6 bases and J lost 5, with 22 bases in between. CDR3 bases: TGTGCCAGTAGCCTTCAGAGGGGGAATAATCCATATGGCTACACCTTC. Residues: CASSLQRGNNPYGYTF.

V gene TRBV9 combines with J gene TRBJ1-1; possible D gene TRBD1, 5 bases. This CDR3 spans 13 amino acids. V was shortened by 2 bases and J by 1 base, with 6 bases between the two germline ends. From germline, CDR1 is SGDLS and CDR2 YYNGEE. CDR3 sequence: CASSVTANTEAFF. The DNA for the CDR3 is TGTGCCAGCAGCGTGACAGCGAACACTGAAGCTTTCTTT.

The chain recombines TRBV29-1 with TRBJ1-2, with 11 bases matching TRBD1. Germline V gene data show CDR1 as SQVTM and CDR2 as ANQGSEA. The length of the CDR3 is 15 residues. With V trimmed by 5 bases and J by 6 bases, 11 bases remained unmatched. CDR3 DNA: TGCAGCGTTCGGGACAGGGGGTTAACGTCCGATGGCTACACCTTC. It specifies CSVRDRGLTSDGYTF.

The genes are TRBV27 and TRBJ1-5; D gene ambiguous. V lost 3 bases and J lost 4, with 7 bases in between. CDR3 length: 13 residues. The germline CDR1 and CDR2 sequences are MNHEY and SMNVEV (reference sequence). CDR3 residues: CASSLRENQPQHF. CDR3 nucleotide sequence: TGTGCCAGCAGTTTGAGGGAGAATCAGCCCCAGCATTTT.

This clone was detected once. The chain recombines TRBV30 with TRBJ2-7, with D possibly being TRBD1 (6 bases). V was cut by 7 bases and J by 0 bases, with 10 bases left in between. This CDR3 is 12 amino acids long. Germline values: CDR1 GTSNPN, CDR2 SVGIG (reference sequence). CDR3: CASTGSSYEQYF. The CDR3 region has the DNA TGTGCCTCCACAGGGAGCTCCTACGAGCAGTACTTC.

With regard to this clone: At one end, the junction sequence differs from germline, possibly due to a read error. V and J are TRBV6-6 and TRBJ2-7; a weak D match, TRBD1 (6 bases). The CDR3 consists of 11 residues. Germline V lookup: CDR1 MNHNY, CDR2 SVGAGI (reference sequence). As DNA, the CDR3 is TGTGCCAGCCGCCGGGACATACGTTTGTATTTC. Its protein product is CASRRDIRLYF.

The chain carries TRBV11-3 and TRBJ2-3; TRBD1 aligns across 8 bases. The ends lost 5 bases at V and 2 bases at J; junction bases unmatched: 6. Germline CDR1 reads SGHNT; CDR2 reads YENEEA. The CDR3 is made up of 15 amino acids. The CDR3 DNA reads TGTGCCAGCAGCGCGGGACAGGATTTCACAGATACGCAGTATTTT. The encoded protein is CASSAGQDFTDTQYF.

The V and J genes are TRBV4-2 and TRBJ1-5; no firm D call. Trimming took off 2 bases at V and 1 base at J, with 9 bases between the two ends. The CDR3 is made up of 15 amino acids. Germline-derived CDR1 and CDR2 are LGHNA and YNFKEQ. The DNA for the CDR3 is TGTGCCAGCAGCCAAAGTGGGCCAAGCAATCAGCCCCAGCATTTT. Translation gives CASSQSGPSNQPQHF.

This clone was seen only once. V gene TRBV7-6 combines with J gene TRBJ2-1; possibly TRBD2 for D (6 bases). Deletions cut 5 bases from V and 5 bases from J, with 16 bases between. Germline lookup yields CDR1 SGHVS and CDR2 FNYEAQ. This CDR3 is built from 15 residues. The CDR3 loop is CASSPSGSANNEQFF. DNA of the CDR3: TGTGCCAGCAGCCCCAGCGGGTCAGCGAACAATGAGCAGTTCTTC.

Written as DNA, the CDR3 is TGTGCCACCAGCAGAGATCAGTCAGTCGCCACAGGGGAAATTGGAAAACTGTTTTTT. The encoded protein is CATSRDQSVATGEIGKLFF. V usage is TRBV15 and J usage is TRBJ1-4, with TRBD1 matching over 7 bases. V lost 0 bases to trimming and J lost 10 bases; unmatched junction nucleotides: 20. Germline V gene sequence: CDR1 LNHNV, CDR2 YYDKDF (reference sequence). This CDR3 contains 19 residues.

The sample holds one count of this clone. The chain employs TRBV5-1 and TRBJ2-7; D uncertain. V was cut by 2 bases and J by 2 bases, with 8 bases left in between. The CDR3 spans 13 residues. CDR1 is SGHRS and CDR2 is YFSETQ in the germline V gene. CDR3 coding DNA: TGCGCCAGCAGCTTTAGTGCCACCTACGAGCAGTACTTC. Protein product: CASSFSATYEQYF.